This T cell receptor beta chain was documented in a study of blood T cell repertoires in COVID-19. Study context: The samples span acute and convalescent COVID-19 from the United States, Italy and Spain. From T cells, B-cell-depleted T cells, or PBMCs came the material, which was cDNA or gDNA.

Participants were aged about 18 to 95 years, lived in 24 US areas, and enrolled virtually. Symptom resolution, clearance, or two negative PCRs marked donors in Cohort 3 as recovered. The assay was immunoSEQ multiplex PCR, and TCRdb's table has in-frame clones only and misses some. The table has approximately 300,000 clones, roughly 86% seen once. The TCR originated in a woman under 30 who had recovered from COVID-19. Specimen: PBMCs or T cells enriched from blood (not recorded which).

In DNA, the CDR3 is TGTGCCAGCAGTTTGTTAAATGGGGAGCTGTTTTTT. Translation gives CASSLLNGELFF. This sequence joins TRBV12-3 or TRBV12-4 and TRBJ2-2; D ambiguous. V dropped 3 bases and J dropped 8 bases, with 7 bases sitting between them. The CDR3 is made up of 12 amino acids.